This TCR beta chain was captured in a study of shared clonotypes between healthy human individuals (dated by TCRdb to about 2020). With respect to the entire study: A few men and two women, aged 18 to 49 years, made up the cohort. For each donor, three plates each were used for CD4 naive and CD4 memory, two plates were used for CD8 naive, and one plate was used for CD8 memory. To estimate repertoire size and how much clonotype sharing occurs between individuals, the study deeply sequenced the blood TCR repertoires of five or six healthy adults. To increase sequencing depth and limit assay-specific biases, TCR repertoire library preparation and sequencing were carried out by different laboratories using diverse techniques. Between about 0.85 and 10 billion PBMCs per donor were obtained by leukapheresis.

Points the paper makes about the study in general: Naive subsets generally had larger estimated clonotype richness than memory subsets did. Sampling was limited to blood, and TCR repertoires in tissue likely differ from TCR repertoires in blood. Incomplete sequencing was indicated by rarefaction of sorted-subset datasets, despite the large sequencing depth. Compared with non-shared clonotypes, clonotypes shared by all four sorted-subset donors had higher generation probabilities. Based on pairwise subsampling, the degree of clonotype sharing among donors was expected to be affected by sequencing depth. Because the study included a small number of donors, the genetic and exposure-history diversity represented was limited. When several donors were compared, the shared fraction of clonotypes was approximately 5% for naive CD4, approximately 3.3% for naive CD8, more than 2% for memory CD4, and 0.4% for memory CD8.

TCR CDR3 regions were amplified from genomic DNA by multiplex PCR using the deep immunoSEQ assay. Extracted genomic DNA from each cell subset was spread evenly across all wells of several immunoSEQ 96-well plates, with each plate serving as a replicate. For sorted subsets, each replicate PCR was loaded with around 220 ng genomic DNA, equivalent to 25,000 to 35,000 T cell genomes. Purified libraries were quantified with a Qubit 3.0 fluorometer, sized on a Bioanalyzer 2100, and re-quantified with the KAPA Library Quantification kit. A separate single-read 150-cycle Illumina NextSeq 550 flow cell was used to sequence each immunoSEQ 96-well plate. The published analysis was carried out like this. The immunoSEQ output contained only junctional sequences without quality scores, so filtering could not match that applied to full-length reads. To assign V/J genes and CDR3, sequences were annotated against IMGT germline references using PyIR, a Python wrapper for IgBLAST v1.9. Reads were removed for weak V/J assignments (E-value above 1e-6), missing CDR3, stop codons, out-of-frame junctions, or ambiguous translated residues. A V3J clonotype was defined by an identical inferred V gene, J gene, and CDR3 amino acid sequence. To compute the percentage overlap between repertoires, the number of shared unique clonotypes was divided by the size of the smaller repertoire. Three approaches were used to assess repertoire richness: RTK rarefaction, the Chao1 estimator, and Recon v2.1 estimates of unobserved clonotypes. Generation probabilities were computed with OLGA for all TCRbeta clonotypes obtained by the gDNA method from several donors. TCRdb took over this immuneACCESS table, retaining in-frame rearrangements with V and J assigned. Such tables are incomplete; in checked studies, under half of the missing clones stem from an unresolved V gene, and the remainder is unexplained. The V and J calls and clone size are taken from that table; D and trimming were inferred from the DNA. In this sample the table shows 950,000 to 1,300,000 clones, 65% to 80% of which occur a single time. The ten largest make up less than 1.5% of the sample.

The V end gives up 0 bases and the J end 2 bases, leaving 5 bases in the junction not matched to a gene. According to the germline V gene, CDR1 reads LGHNA and CDR2 reads YSLEER. From the cysteine through the phenylalanine, the CDR3 covers 16 amino acids. The DNA shown is the 48-base CDR3, in frame from base 1. In this sample, this clone turned up a few times. Its cognate antigen has yet to be identified. Per-nucleotide qualities are absent, and no much larger clonotype sits a single base away. The donors were healthy, HIV-negative adults who had no recently reported acute infections or vaccinations. Every donor was a Caucasian adult living in Nashville, Tennessee, USA. CD4+ T cells were enriched by magnetic negative selection, after which naive cells were positively selected on CD45RA and the negative fraction was taken as the memory subset. Blood was obtained by leukapheresis, after which PBMCs were separated by Ficoll-Histopaque density gradient centrifugation and cryopreserved in liquid nitrogen vapor phase. Analytical flow cytometry was used to check the purity and quantity of each magnetically sorted T cell population. From each sorted fraction, genomic DNA was isolated and quantified by UV absorbance on a Nanodrop 2000c.

Source material: memory CD4+ T cells sorted from blood. The cell subset or site label corresponds to: CD45RA-negative fraction. This chain joins TRBV4-3 to TRBJ1-2; the junction holds 8 bases that match TRBD1. The TCR was taken from a man aged 18 to 30 in good health. The DNA is as follows: TGCGCCAGCAGCCAAGAGTGGCAGGGGGCGAACTATGGCTACACCTTC. Translated, it gives CASSQEWQGANYGYTF.